The 19 T cell receptor beta chains reported below all come from one sample, sequenced in a study of shared clonotypes between healthy human individuals. Sequencing was performed with immunoSEQ multiplex PCR; in TCRdb, only in-frame clones are kept and a portion is missing. Of over 850,000 clones listed, about 84% were seen once; the top ten hold approximately 0.5%. The sequenced sample consisted of memory CD4+ T cells from PBMCs. Subset reported: CD45RA-negative fraction. These receptors were obtained from a man aged 18 to 30 in good health. Some clones in this sample may be carry-over from other donors' samples.

The V gene is TRBV12-5, the J gene TRBJ1-3; the D is unclear. The V end lost 4 bases, the J end lost 2 bases, and 30 bases lay between the germline ends. Germline loops: CDR1 LGHNT, CDR2 FRNRAP. The CDR3 length is 21 residues. CDR3 protein: CASGSLPRTLGGGAPGNTIYF. CDR3 nucleotides: TGTGCTAGTGGTTCCCTACCGCGGACCTTGGGAGGCGGCGCTCCTGGAAACACCATATATTTT.

This clone was observed a single time. The chain is built from TRBV29-1 and TRBJ2-5, with D perhaps matching TRBD1 (6 bases). The CDR3 covers 13 residues. V lost 6 bases to trimming and J lost 1 base, with 12 bases between them. Per the germline V gene, CDR1 is SQVTM and CDR2 is ANQGSEA. CDR3 sequence reads: CSVQYRVQETQYF. CDR3 in DNA: TGCAGCGTCCAATACAGGGTCCAAGAGACCCAGTACTTC.

This clone appeared once. The chain carries TRBV4-3 and TRBJ1-5, with D perhaps matching TRBD1 (6 bases). Germline V gene data show CDR1 as LGHNA and CDR2 as YSLEER. The CDR3 contains 14 residues. V was shortened by 4 bases and J by 6 bases, with 13 bases between the two germline ends. CDR3 protein: CASSPDEGVQPQHF. The CDR3 nucleotides read TGCGCCAGCAGCCCGGATGAGGGGGTTCAGCCCCAGCATTTT.

V usage is TRBV15 and J usage is TRBJ2-7; 8 bases agree with TRBD1. Germline assignment: CDR1 LNHNV and CDR2 YYDKDF (reference sequence). Trimming took 3 bases from V and 1 from J; bases not matched to a gene: 5. The CDR3 covers 15 residues. DNA of the CDR3: TGTGCCACCAGCAGGGACAGGGCGGAATCCTACGAGCAGTACTTC. It specifies CATSRDRAESYEQYF.

The CDR3 nucleotides are TGTGCCTGGAGACCGACCAATTCACCCCTCCACTTT. Encoded protein: CAWRPTNSPLHF. V gene TRBV30 combines with J gene TRBJ1-6; D is unclear. The CDR3 consists of 12 residues. Germline V gene lookup returns CDR1 GTSNPN and CDR2 SVGIG (reference sequence). Between the trimmed V and J ends, which lost 3 bases and 7 bases, there was a span of 7 bases.

The V and J genes are TRBV28 and TRBJ1-5; a possible D gene is TRBD1 (6 bases). Germline values: CDR1 MDHEN, CDR2 SYDVKM. Trimming stripped 3 bases from V and 7 bases from J, with 19 bases between. The CDR3 runs to 16 residues. Written as DNA, the CDR3 is TGTGCCAGCAGTTTTGTCATGGTTTTAGGGGGGCAGCCCCAGCATTTT. Encoded protein: CASSFVMVLGGQPQHF.

V usage is TRBV11-2 and J usage is TRBJ2-5; 11 bases are a match to TRBD2. This CDR3 has 15 residues. Germline-derived CDR1 and CDR2 are SGHAT and FQNNGV. Trimming at V came to 5 bases and at J to 4 bases, leaving 6 bases not matched to a gene. In DNA form, the CDR3 reads TGTGCCAGCAGCGCCGGGACTAGCGGTTTAGAGACCCAGTACTTC. As protein: CASSAGTSGLETQYF.

In the case of this clone: The same CDR3 is also encoded by other DNA sequences in this sample. The chain combines TRBV5-1 with TRBJ2-7; TRBD2 is a possible D gene (6 bases). Germline values: CDR1 SGHRS, CDR2 YFSETQ. The CDR3 consists of 13 residues. V lost 4 bases, J lost 5 bases, and 13 bases lay in between. The CDR3 nucleotides read TGCGCCAGCAGCGGGGGGTCTGGGGACGAGCAGTACTTC. Residues: CASSGGSGDEQYF.

The chain links TRBV5-1 to TRBJ2-6, with D possibly TRBD1 on 6 matching bases. The CDR3 has 16 residues. Trimming removed 3 bases at V and 2 bases at J, with 12 bases between. CDR1 is SGHRS, CDR2 YFSETQ, per germline. CDR3 bases: TGCGCCAGCAGCTCGACTAACAGGGCTGGGGCCAACGTCCTGACTTTC. This encodes CASSSTNRAGANVLTF.

The rearrangement links TRBV19 to TRBJ2-2, with 7 nucleotides matching TRBD1. In germline, CDR1 is LNHDA, CDR2 SQIVND (reference sequence). The CDR3 loop spans 14 amino acids. With V trimmed by 9 bases and J by 0 bases, 4 bases remained unmatched. The CDR3 spells CASNRGSNTGELFF. CDR3 bases: TGTGCCAGCAACAGGGGTTCGAACACCGGGGAGCTGTTTTTT.

The chain couples TRBV21-1 to TRBJ1-3. TRBV21-1 is marked as a pseudogene. There are 16 residues in the CDR3. For the CDR3, the DNA is TGTGCCAGCAGCAACTGCAGGTTTCGGGATGGAAACACCATATATTTT. It translates to CASSNCRFRDGNTIYF.

The chain has TRBV11-3 and TRBJ2-7; unclear D gene. Germline V lookup: CDR1 SGHNT, CDR2 YENEEA. This CDR3 region has 15 residues. Trimming cost V 0 bases and J 3 bases, with 12 bases left between them. The CDR3 sequence is CASSLDFSRYYEQYF. CDR3 nucleotide sequence: TGTGCCAGCAGCTTAGATTTCAGCAGATACTACGAGCAGTACTTC. Complete variable domain (other parts from reference TRBV11-3 and TRBJ2-7): EAGVVQSPRYKIIEKKQPVAFWCNPISGHNTLYWYLQNLGQGPELLIRYENEEAVDDSQLPKDRFSAERLKGVDSTLKIQPAELGDSAVYLCASSLDFSRYYEQYFGPGTRLTVT.

V gene TRBV7-9 combines with J gene TRBJ2-1; possibly TRBD2 for D (7 bases). Germline V gives CDR1 SEHNR, CDR2 FQNEAQ (reference sequence). Trimming shortened V by 5 bases and J by 0 bases, and 14 bases separated the two germline ends. This CDR3 spans 16 amino acids. The CDR3 loop reads CASSTEGGSSYNEQFF. The CDR3 region has the DNA TGTGCCAGCAGCACCGAGGGGGGGAGCTCCTACAATGAGCAGTTCTTC. The full variable domain, its missing parts supplied by reference TRBV7-9 and TRBJ2-1, is DTGVSQNPRHKITKRGQNVTFRCDPISEHNRLYWYRQTLGQGPEFLTYFQNEAQLEKSRLLSDRFSAERPKGSFSTLEIQRTEQGDSAMYLCASSTEGGSSYNEQFFGPGTRLTVL.

The chain recombines TRBV27 with TRBJ2-1, with D possibly being TRBD1 (5 bases). The CDR3 runs 17 residues. Germline V lookup: CDR1 MNHEY, CDR2 SMNVEV (reference sequence). Trimming took off 0 bases at V and 5 bases at J, with 17 bases between the two ends. The CDR3 is CASSLSTFMTDNNEQFF. CDR3 coding DNA: TGTGCCAGCAGTTTATCGACCTTCATGACAGACAACAATGAGCAGTTCTTC.

J is TRBJ1-2 and V is TRBV2, with D unclear. The CDR3 has 14 amino acids. V was pared by 8 bases and J by 4 bases, with 17 bases between. Germline values: CDR1 SNHLY, CDR2 FYNNEI. Here the CDR3 reads CASLATAFGYGYTF. The CDR3 DNA sequence: TGTGCCAGCCTAGCGACGGCCTTTGGCTATGGCTACACCTTC.

Turning to this clone: Other DNA sequences within the sample encode an identical CDR3. The chain is built from TRBV7-2 and TRBJ2-3, with D possibly TRBD2 on 6 matching bases. The germline V gene has CDR1 SGHTA and CDR2 FQGNSA. The CDR3 consists of 15 residues. The V end lost 3 bases, the J end lost 0 bases, and 10 bases lay between the germline ends. CDR3 sequence reads: CASSLGLTSTDTQYF. CDR3 coding DNA: TGTGCCAGCAGCTTGGGACTCACTAGCACAGATACGCAGTATTTT.

CDR3 residues: CASSSLTGGGYSNQPQHF. CDR3 in DNA: TGTGCCAGCAGTTCCCTTACAGGGGGGGGGTATAGCAATCAGCCCCAGCATTTT. The V call is TRBV27, the J call TRBJ1-5; TRBD1 agrees at 8 bases. The CDR3 length is 18 residues. From germline, CDR1 is MNHEY and CDR2 SMNVEV (reference sequence). With V trimmed by 4 bases and J by 0 bases, 11 bases remained unmatched.

The chain recombines TRBV19 with TRBJ1-1; weak D call: TRBD1 (5 bases). Germline CDR1 reads LNHDA; CDR2 reads SQIVND (reference sequence). Between the trimmed V and J ends, which lost 10 bases and 3 bases, there was a span of 24 bases. This CDR3 contains 16 residues. The CDR3 DNA is TGTGCCACCTATCTCAGGGACCCCGGAGCGGACACTGAAGCTTTCTTT. It encodes CATYLRDPGADTEAFF.

This clone was counted only a few times. The rearrangement links TRBV6-6 to TRBJ1-5; TRBD1 is a possible D gene (6 bases). Germline V gene sequence: CDR1 MNHNY, CDR2 SVGAGI (reference sequence). Trimming pared 5 bases from V and 3 bases from J, leaving 14 bases between. The CDR3 extends over 15 amino acids. Here the CDR3 reads CASSRSGTNNQPQHF. The CDR3 coding sequence is TGTGCCAGCAGTCGATCCGGGACAAACAATCAGCCCCAGCATTTT.